This is a list of T cell receptor beta chains from one sample in a study of long-term antiretroviral therapy in people with HIV. Assay: immunoSEQ multiplex PCR; the TCRdb copy retains only in-frame clones and omits some. This sample yields about 29,000 clones, of which 80% to 90% are seen a single time; about 9% belongs to the top ten. The material sequenced was unsorted PBMCs, taken 3 years after starting antiretroviral therapy. These receptors were collected from a man aged 40-50 years with HIV. CDR3s include the opening cysteine and the closing phenylalanine or tryptophan. D genes are given only for firm matches. Where a row states a size, it is once, few, many or the class of an expanded clone; other rows omit it.

clone_size	d_call	v_call	j_call	cdr3_aa	cdr3_nt
-	-	TRBV2	TRBJ2-3	CASSEAESARRYF	TGTGCCAGCAGTGAAGCGGAGTCGGCCCGTCGGTATTTT
few	-	TRBV10-3	TRBJ1-2	CAISDFGGAYGYTF	TGTGCCATCAGTGACTTTGGGGGAGCCTATGGCTACACCTTC
once	-	TRBV5-4	TRBJ2-1	CASSFRGLINEQFF	TGTGCCAGCAGCTTTAGGGGATTAATAAATGAGCAGTTCTTC
few	-	TRBV6-1	TRBJ1-5	CASSRQIGQPQHF	TGTGCCAGCAGTCGACAAATAGGTCAGCCCCAGCATTTT
-	-	TRBV29-1	TRBJ2-5	CSVLDGTQYF	TGCAGCGTTTTGGACGGGACCCAGTACTTC
-	TRBD1	TRBV2	TRBJ1-1	CASRSRDRAPTDLNTEAFF	TGTGCCAGCAGGTCCCGGGACAGGGCCCCCACGGACCTGAACACTGAAGCTTTCTTT
-	-	TRBV11-3	TRBJ2-2	CASSLSAAGELFF	TGTGCCAGCAGCTTGTCTGCGGCCGGGGAGCTGTTTTTT
-	-	TRBV5-4	TRBJ2-3	CASSLGTSTDTQYF	TGTGCCAGCAGCTTGGGGACTAGCACAGATACGCAGTATTTT
-	-	TRBV5-5	TRBJ1-1	CASSPLASAGANTEAFF	TGTGCCAGCAGCCCTTTGGCCTCGGCAGGGGCTAACACTGAAGCTTTCTTT
once	-	TRBV29-1	TRBJ1-1	CSAMWTERMNTEAFF	TGCAGCGCCATGTGGACAGAAAGGATGAACACTGAAGCTTTCTTT
-	TRBD2	TRBV5-6	TRBJ2-3	CASSKTSATSTDTQYF	TGTGCCAGCAGCAAGACTAGCGCCACTAGCACAGATACGCAGTATTTT
-	TRBD1	TRBV14	TRBJ2-2	CASSQLGDRGSGELFF	TGTGCCAGCAGCCAATTAGGCGACAGGGGGAGCGGGGAGCTGTTTTTT
-	TRBD1	TRBV29-1	TRBJ1-1	CSVDAGGTEAFF	TGCAGCGTTGATGCAGGGGGCACTGAAGCTTTCTTT
once	-	TRBV10-3	TRBJ2-2	CAIRNSAGGPTGELFF	TGTGCCATCAGGAATTCCGCAGGCGGACCCACCGGGGAGCTGTTTTTT
-	-	TRBV7-9	TRBJ2-5	CASSPIVGQRIQETQYF	TGTGCCAGCAGCCCAATAGTGGGACAACGGATCCAAGAGACCCAGTACTTC
-	-	TRBV7-9	TRBJ2-3	CASSSHSSSDTQYF	TGTGCCAGCAGCTCCCACAGCAGTTCAGATACGCAGTATTTT
-	-	TRBV2	TRBJ1-1	CASSDYGQPEAFF	TGTGCCAGCAGTGATTATGGACAGCCTGAAGCTTTCTTT
medium-sized	-	TRBV6-4	TRBJ1-5	CASSPRGQDQPEGNQPQHF	TGTGCCAGCAGTCCACGGGGGCAGGACCAACCTGAGGGCAATCAGCCCCAGCATTTT
-	-	TRBV9	TRBJ2-2	CASSIAVWSGELFF	TGTGCCAGCAGCATAGCCGTCTGGTCCGGGGAGCTGTTTTTT
-	-	TRBV27	TRBJ2-1	CASSLSGPISYNEQFF	TGTGCCAGCAGTTTATCAGGACCAATATCCTACAATGAGCAGTTCTTC